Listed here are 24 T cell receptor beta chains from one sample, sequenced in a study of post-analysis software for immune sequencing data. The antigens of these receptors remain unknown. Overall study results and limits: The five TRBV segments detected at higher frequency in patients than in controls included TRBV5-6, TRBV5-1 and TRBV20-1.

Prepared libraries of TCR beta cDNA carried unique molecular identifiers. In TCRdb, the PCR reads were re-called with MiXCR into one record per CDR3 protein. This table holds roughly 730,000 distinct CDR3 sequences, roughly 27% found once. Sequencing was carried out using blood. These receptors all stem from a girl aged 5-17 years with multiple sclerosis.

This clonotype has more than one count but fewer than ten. The CDR3 DNA reads TGTGCCAGCAGCGGGTTTGCACTAGGCAAAAACATTCAGTACTTC. Protein: CASSGFALGKNIQYF. This chain connects TRBV3-1 to TRBJ2-4; weak D call: TRBD2 (5 bases). The CDR3 covers 15 residues. Germline assignment: CDR1 LGHDT and CDR2 YNNKEL (reference sequence). V was trimmed by 5 bases and J by 3 bases, leaving 14 bases between them.

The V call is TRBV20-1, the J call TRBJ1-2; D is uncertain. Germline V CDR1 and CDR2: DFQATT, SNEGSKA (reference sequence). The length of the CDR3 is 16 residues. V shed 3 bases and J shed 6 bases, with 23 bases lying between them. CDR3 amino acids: CSASGGEGWFSDGYTF. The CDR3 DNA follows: TGCAGTGCTAGCGGCGGGGAGGGCTGGTTCTCGGATGGCTACACCTTC.

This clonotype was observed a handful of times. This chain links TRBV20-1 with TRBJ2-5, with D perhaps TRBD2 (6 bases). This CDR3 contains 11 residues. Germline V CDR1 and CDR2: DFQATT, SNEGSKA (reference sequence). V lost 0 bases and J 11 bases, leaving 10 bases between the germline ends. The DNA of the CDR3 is TGCAGTGCTAGAGATGCACGGGAGCAGTACTTC. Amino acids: CSARDAREQYF.

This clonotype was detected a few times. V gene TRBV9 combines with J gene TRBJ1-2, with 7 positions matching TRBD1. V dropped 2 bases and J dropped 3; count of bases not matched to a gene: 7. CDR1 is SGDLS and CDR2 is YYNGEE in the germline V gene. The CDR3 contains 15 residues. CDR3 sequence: CASSVGRTGYYGYTF. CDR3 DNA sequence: TGTGCCAGCAGCGTGGGACGGACAGGCTACTATGGCTACACCTTC.

This CDR3 is CATSGQFDTDTQYF. The CDR3 DNA sequence: TGTGCCACCAGTGGACAGTTCGACACAGATACGCAGTATTTT. V usage is TRBV24-1 and J usage is TRBJ2-3, with a weak D call TRBD1 (5 bases). The V gene's germline CDR1 is KGHDR and CDR2 SFDVKD. The V gene lost 5 bases and the J gene lost 2 bases, with 10 bases spanning the gap. This CDR3 has 14 residues.

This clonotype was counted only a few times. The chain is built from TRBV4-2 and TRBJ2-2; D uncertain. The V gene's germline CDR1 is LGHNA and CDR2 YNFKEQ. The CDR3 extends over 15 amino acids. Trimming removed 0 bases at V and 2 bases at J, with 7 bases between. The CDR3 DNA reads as TGTGCCAGCAGCCAAGATGCGCAAAACACCGGGGAGCTGTTTTTT. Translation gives CASSQDAQNTGELFF.

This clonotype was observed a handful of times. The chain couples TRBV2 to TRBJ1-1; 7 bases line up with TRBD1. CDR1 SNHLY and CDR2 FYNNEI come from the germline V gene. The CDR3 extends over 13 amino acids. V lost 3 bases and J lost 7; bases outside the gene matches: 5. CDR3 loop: CASSDPRQGEAFF. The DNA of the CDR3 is TGTGCCAGCAGTGATCCCCGACAGGGTGAAGCTTTCTTT.

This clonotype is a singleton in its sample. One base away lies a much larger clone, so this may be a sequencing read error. CDR3 DNA sequence: TGCAGTACTAGCGGAACCGGGACTAGCACCCACGAGCAGTACTTC. This translates into CSTSGTGTSTHEQYF. The V gene is TRBV20-1, the J gene TRBJ2-5, with 9 bases identical to TRBD2. Matching the DNA end better, TRBJ2-7 makes the J call doubtful. CDR3 length: 15 amino acids. The germline V gene has CDR1 DFQATT and CDR2 SNEGSKA (reference sequence).

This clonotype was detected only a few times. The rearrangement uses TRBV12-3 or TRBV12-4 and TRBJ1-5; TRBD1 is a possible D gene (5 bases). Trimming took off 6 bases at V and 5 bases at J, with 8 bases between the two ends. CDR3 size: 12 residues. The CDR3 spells CASSWGDQPQHF. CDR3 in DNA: TGTGCCAGCAGCTGGGGGGATCAGCCCCAGCATTTT.

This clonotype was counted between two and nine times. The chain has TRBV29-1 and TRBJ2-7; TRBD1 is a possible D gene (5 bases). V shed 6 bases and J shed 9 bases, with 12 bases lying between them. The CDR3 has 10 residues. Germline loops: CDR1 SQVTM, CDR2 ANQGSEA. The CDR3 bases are TGCAGCGTCCTTAAAGGGGTGCAGTACTTC. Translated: CSVLKGVQYF.

The CDR3 region is CASSFRDNTYGYTF. As DNA, the CDR3 is TGTGCCAGCAGCTTTAGGGACAACACCTATGGCTACACCTTC. This chain connects TRBV7-9 to TRBJ1-2; D possibly corresponds to TRBD1 (6 bases). Deletions cut 3 bases from V and 4 bases from J, with 12 bases between. CDR1 and CDR2 from the germline V gene are SEHNR and FQNEAQ (reference sequence). The CDR3 spans 14 residues.

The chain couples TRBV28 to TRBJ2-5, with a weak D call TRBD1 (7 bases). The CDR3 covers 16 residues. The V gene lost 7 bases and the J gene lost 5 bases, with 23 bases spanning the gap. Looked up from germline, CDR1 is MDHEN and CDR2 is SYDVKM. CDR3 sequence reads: CASTRARGTVGETQYF. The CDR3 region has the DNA TGTGCCAGCACCAGAGCCCGCGGGACAGTGGGGGAGACCCAGTACTTC.

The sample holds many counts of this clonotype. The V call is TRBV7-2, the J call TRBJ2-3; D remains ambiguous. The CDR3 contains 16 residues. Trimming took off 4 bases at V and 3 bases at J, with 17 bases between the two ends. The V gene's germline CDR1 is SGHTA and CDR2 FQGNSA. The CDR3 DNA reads TGTGCCAGCAGCTCCAGCCGGGCAGCGCGAACAGATACGCAGTATTTT. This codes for CASSSSRAARTDTQYF.

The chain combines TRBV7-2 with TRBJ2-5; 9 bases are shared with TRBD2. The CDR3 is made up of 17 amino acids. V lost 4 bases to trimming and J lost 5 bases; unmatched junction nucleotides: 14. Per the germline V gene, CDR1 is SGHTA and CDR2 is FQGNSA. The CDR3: CASSSGGPSGVIETQYF. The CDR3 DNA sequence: TGTGCCAGCAGCTCTGGCGGTCCTAGCGGGGTAATCGAGACCCAGTACTTC. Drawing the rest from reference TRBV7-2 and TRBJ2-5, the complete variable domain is GAGVSQSPSNKVTEKGKDVELRCDPISGHTALYWYRQSLGQGLEFLIYFQGNSAPDKSGLPSDRFSAERTGGSVSTLTIQRTQQEDSAVYLCASSSGGPSGVIETQYFGPGTRLLVL.

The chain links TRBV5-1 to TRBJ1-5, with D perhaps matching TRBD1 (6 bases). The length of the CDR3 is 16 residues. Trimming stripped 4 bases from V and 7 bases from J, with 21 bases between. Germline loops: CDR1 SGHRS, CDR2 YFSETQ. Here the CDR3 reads CASSPGGQLVGQPQHF. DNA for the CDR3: TGCGCCAGCAGCCCGGGCGGACAGCTAGTCGGACAGCCCCAGCATTTT.

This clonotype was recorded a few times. CDR3 in amino acids: CASSGKSPVHRNTEAFF. DNA of the CDR3: TGCGCCAGCTCAGGCAAGAGCCCGGTTCACCGGAACACTGAAGCTTTCTTT. The chain uses TRBV5-1 and TRBJ1-1; D gene uncertain. V dropped 7 bases and J dropped 1 base, with 23 bases sitting between them. This CDR3 is 17 amino acids long. Germline-derived CDR1 and CDR2 are SGHRS and YFSETQ.

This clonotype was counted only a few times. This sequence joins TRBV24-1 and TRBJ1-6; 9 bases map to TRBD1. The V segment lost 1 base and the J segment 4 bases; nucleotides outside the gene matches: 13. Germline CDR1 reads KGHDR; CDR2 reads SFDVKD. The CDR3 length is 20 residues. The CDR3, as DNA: TGTGCCACCAGTGATTTAGGCCGGACAGGGGTGGTTCCATATAATTCACCCCTCCACTTT. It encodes CATSDLGRTGVVPYNSPLHF.

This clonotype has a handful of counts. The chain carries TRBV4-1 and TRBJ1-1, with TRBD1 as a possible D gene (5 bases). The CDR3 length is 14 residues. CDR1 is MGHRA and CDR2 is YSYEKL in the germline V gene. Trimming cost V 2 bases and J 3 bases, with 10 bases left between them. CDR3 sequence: CASSQLTGDTEAFF. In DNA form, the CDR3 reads TGCGCCAGCAGCCAACTAACAGGAGACACTGAAGCTTTCTTT.

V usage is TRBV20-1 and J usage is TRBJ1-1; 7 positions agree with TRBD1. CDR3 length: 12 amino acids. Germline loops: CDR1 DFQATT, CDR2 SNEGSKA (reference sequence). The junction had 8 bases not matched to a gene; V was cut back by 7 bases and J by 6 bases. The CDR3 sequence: CSVTGNRAEAFF. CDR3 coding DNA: TGCAGTGTGACAGGGAACAGGGCTGAAGCTTTCTTT.

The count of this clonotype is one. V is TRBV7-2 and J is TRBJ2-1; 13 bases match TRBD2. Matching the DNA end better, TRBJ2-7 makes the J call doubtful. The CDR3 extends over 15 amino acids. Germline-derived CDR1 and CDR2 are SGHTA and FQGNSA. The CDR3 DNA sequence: TGTGCCTACCCAAAACTAGCGGGAGGGCCGGGGGAGCAGTACTTC. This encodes CAYPKLAGGPGEQYF.

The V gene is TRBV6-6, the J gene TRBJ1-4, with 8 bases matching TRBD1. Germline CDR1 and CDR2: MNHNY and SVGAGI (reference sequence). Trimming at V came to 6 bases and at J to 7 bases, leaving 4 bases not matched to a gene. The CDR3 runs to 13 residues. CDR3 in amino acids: CASRSDRGEKLFF. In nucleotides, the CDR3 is TGTGCCAGCAGATCAGACAGGGGTGAAAAACTGTTTTTT.

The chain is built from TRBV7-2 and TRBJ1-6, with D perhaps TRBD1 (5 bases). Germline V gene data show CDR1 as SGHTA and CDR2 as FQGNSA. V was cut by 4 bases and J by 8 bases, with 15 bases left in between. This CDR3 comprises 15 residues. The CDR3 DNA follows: TGTGCCAGCAGCTGGGGGGGTGGGACGGATTCACCCCTCCACTTT. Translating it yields CASSWGGGTDSPLHF.

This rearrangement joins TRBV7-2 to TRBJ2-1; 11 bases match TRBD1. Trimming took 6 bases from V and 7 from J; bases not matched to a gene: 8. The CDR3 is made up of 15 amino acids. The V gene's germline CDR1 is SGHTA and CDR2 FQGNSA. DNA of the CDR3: TGTGCCAGCAGAAAGCCGGGACAGGGGGAAAATGAGCAGTTCTTC. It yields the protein CASRKPGQGENEQFF.

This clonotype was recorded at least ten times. In DNA form, the CDR3 reads TGTGCCAGCAGCTTGGGACAGGGGGACGAGCAGTACTTC. This encodes CASSLGQGDEQYF. The chain employs TRBV3-1 and TRBJ2-7; 11 bases agree with TRBD1. This CDR3 has 13 residues. The germline V gene encodes CDR1 LGHDT and CDR2 YNNKEL (reference sequence). J gave up 5 bases and V 5 bases, and 2 bases lay outside the gene matches.